The clone carrying this TCR beta chain is deemed large. Its antigen remains unidentified. This beta chain is a stray sequence in a library constructed for alpha chains; its clone size is not meaningful. This sample stems from a study of spatial heterogeneity in lung cancer. Overall study context: Every unique TCR and UMI combination, on average, appeared more than ten times in raw reads. Overall study results and limits: For tumor T cells, estimated coverage reached only 6% to 7% (alpha) and approximately 13% (beta). Intratumoral expanded alpha and beta TCR counts were found to track tumor mutation counts.

Each CDR3 protein is one row after TCRdb ran MiXCR on the 5' RACE reads. Of some 310 distinct CDR3 sequences listed, around 6.7% were seen once; the top ten hold roughly 25%. The germline V gene has CDR1 SGHRS and CDR2 YFSETQ. The CDR3 totals 14 residues. V was cut by 8 bases and J by 4 bases, with 18 bases left in between. This sample's time point: sample taken at primary tumor resection. Frozen PBMC, nontumor lung or tumor provided whole RNA, which was sequenced unsorted. This sample comprised lung tumor tissue, obtained at surgery. The TCR sequence derives from a female donor with early-stage non-small cell lung cancer. This chain joins TRBV5-1 and TRBJ1-2, with D hard to call. The CDR3 DNA reads as TGCGCCAGTTCTCTAAACGCCAGGTCCTATGGCTACACCTTC. Translation: CASSLNARSYGYTF.